The entry below describes one T cell receptor beta chain. The record originates from a study of OX40 agonist ivuxolimab in advanced cancers. Looked up from germline, CDR1 is MNHNS and CDR2 is SASEGT. The ends were cut back, 6 bases at V and 7 bases at J, with 19 bases in the middle. The CDR3 sequence is 15 residues long. TCRdb's table, derived via immunoSEQ multiplex PCR, lists solely in-frame clones and lacks some. The table has under 70,000 clones, roughly 85% seen once; the top ten hold around 2%. Sample: CD4+ or CD8+ T cells sorted from blood, taken in a trial of the OX40 agonist ivuxolimab. This receptor was obtained from an adult with an advanced solid tumor such as melanoma, head and neck, liver or kidney cancer. V gene TRBV6-1 combines with J gene TRBJ2-1; D might be TRBD2 (7 bases). The CDR3 is CASSLSWGGNNEQFF. CDR3 nucleotides: TGTGCCAGCAGCCTCTCATGGGGGGGCAATAATGAGCAGTTCTTC.